This T cell receptor beta chain is from a study of T-cell memory formation after mild COVID-19. Via MiXCR, TCRdb re-called the 5' RACE reads, giving one row per CDR3 protein. The sample shows about 320,000 distinct CDR3 sequences, roughly an eighth of them seen only once. V lost 3 bases to trimming and J lost 0 bases, with 14 bases between them. This CDR3 spans 16 amino acids. The germline V gene encodes CDR1 KGHSH and CDR2 LQKENI. The rearrangement links TRBV18 to TRBJ1-1; D gene uncertain. The source material was PBMCs or a T cell subset sorted from them (not recorded which). The TCR sequence derives from a man aged 18 to 30 who had mild COVID-19 (a few samples of this study predate the infection). Cell type and time point are not known. The CDR3 is CASSPTLGIMNTEAFF. The CDR3 DNA follows: TGTGCCAGCTCACCCACCCTTGGGATTATGAACACTGAAGCTTTCTTT.